Below, 4 T cell receptor beta chains from the same sample are listed, as sequenced in a study of cytomegalovirus exposure and HLA in healthy donors. The PCR used 60 Vbeta and 13 Jbeta primers. Using immunoSEQ multiplex PCR, the repertoire was profiled, and TCRdb retains in-frame clones only, with some absent. This sample has 13,000 to 15,000 clones, with around 60% found just once. The sample comprised PBMCs. Receptor source: a woman in her 50s in good health and CMV-seropositive.

The J gene is TRBJ2-7, the V gene TRBV2; the D gene is possibly TRBD2 (5 bases). The length of the CDR3 is 16 residues. Between the trimmed V and J ends, which lost 0 bases and 5 bases, there was a span of 17 bases. Germline lookup yields CDR1 SNHLY and CDR2 FYNNEI. The CDR3 loop is CASSEAPSGAVHEQYF. The DNA of the CDR3 is TGTGCCAGCAGTGAAGCGCCCAGCGGAGCCGTCCACGAGCAGTACTTC.

This chain connects TRBV11-2 to TRBJ2-2; D ambiguous. Trimming removed 5 bases from V and 3 bases from J, with 10 bases in between. In germline, CDR1 is SGHAT, CDR2 FQNNGV. The CDR3 has 14 amino acids. The CDR3 reads CASSHLADTGELFF. The DNA for the CDR3 is TGTGCCAGCAGCCACCTTGCGGACACCGGGGAGCTGTTTTTT. Together with reference TRBV11-2 and TRBJ2-2, the CDR3 gives the full variable domain: EAGVAQSPRYKIIEKRQSVAFWCNPISGHATLYWYQQILGQGPKLLIQFQNNGVVDDSQLPKDRFSAERLKGVDSTLKIQPAKLEDSAVYLCASSHLADTGELFFGEGSRLTVL.

V gene TRBV6-5 combines with J gene TRBJ1-2, with a tentative D call TRBD1 (5 bases). The CDR3 has 13 amino acids. Trimming took off 4 bases at V and 3 bases at J, with 9 bases between the two ends. The V gene's germline CDR1 is MNHEY and CDR2 SVGAGI. For the CDR3, the DNA is TGTGCCAGCAGTTCCACAGGTTACTATGGCTACACCTTC. Translation gives CASSSTGYYGYTF.

This clone was picked up a small number of times. The V and J genes are TRBV4-1 and TRBJ1-2, with TRBD1 identical over 8 bases. V lost 0 bases, J lost 4 bases, and 4 bases stayed unmatched. The length of the CDR3 is 15 residues. Germline V gene lookup returns CDR1 MGHRA and CDR2 YSYEKL. This chain's CDR3 is CASSQDPTGAYGYTF. In DNA, the CDR3 is TGCGCCAGCAGCCAAGACCCGACAGGGGCCTATGGCTACACCTTC.